Following are 12 T cell receptor beta chains from one sample sequenced in a study of response to subunit inactivated influenza vaccine listed by TCRdb under 2018. To prepare the library, RT-PCR was applied. TCRdb shows the sequencer as Illumina HiSeq 2500. The public reads were reanalyzed by TCRdb: fastp trimming at Q25, MiXCR alignment, in-frame beta chains only. Here each entry gathers all rows of one CDR3 protein and keeps the most common genes and DNA. Present in this sample are 500,000 to 600,000 distinct CDR3 sequences, approximately 10% of which were seen just once. The ten largest make up roughly 9.6% of the sample. This same sample was also part of a study on T cells expressing NK-cell markers. Taken from the second paper: The TCR beta cDNA libraries were made using 5'RACE template switching, a step that added both a universal primer site and unique molecular identifiers.

The starting material was PBMCs from blood, obtained on the day of vaccination. Receptors were obtained from a man aged 45-65 years who received an inactivated influenza vaccine. Donor details come from another sample of the same person, matched by shared clones.

There are a few counts of this clonotype. V is TRBV6-2 or TRBV6-3 and J is TRBJ2-7, with D tentatively TRBD1 or TRBD2 (5 bases each). This CDR3 contains 15 residues. V lost 3 bases and J 3 bases, leaving 15 bases between the germline ends. Germline V gene data show CDR1 as MNHEY and CDR2 as SVGEGT. As DNA, the CDR3 is TGTGCCAGCAGTTATGTCCGGGACCTAATCTACGAGCAGTACTTC. Translation: CASSYVRDLIYEQYF.

This clonotype was counted between two and nine times. The gene calls are TRBV11-2 and TRBJ1-6, with no clear D. This CDR3 contains 13 residues. Germline CDR1 is SGHAT and CDR2 is FQNNGV. V dropped 8 bases and J dropped 4 bases, with 9 bases sitting between them. CDR3 residues: CASAQTYNSPLHF. CDR3 in DNA: TGTGCCAGCGCACAGACTTATAATTCACCCCTCCACTTT.

V and J are TRBV13 and TRBJ2-2, with D possibly matching TRBD1 (6 bases). This CDR3 is built from 12 residues. Trimming shortened V by 5 bases and J by 5 bases, and 6 bases separated the two germline ends. Germline loops: CDR1 PRHDT, CDR2 FYEKMQ (reference sequence). The CDR3 region has the DNA TGTGCCAGCAGCACAGGGACCGGGGAGCTGTTTTTT. Amino acids: CASSTGTGELFF.

The rearrangement joins TRBV6-1 to TRBJ2-1, with a possible D match to TRBD1 (5 bases). The CDR3 sequence is 14 residues long. Germline V gene sequence: CDR1 MNHNS, CDR2 SASEGT. Trimming shortened V by 3 bases and J by 7 bases, and 13 bases separated the two germline ends. The chain's CDR3 is CASSDARVGNEQFF. In DNA form, the CDR3 reads TGTGCCAGCAGTGACGCCAGGGTAGGAAATGAGCAGTTCTTC.

This chain links TRBV7-6 with TRBJ2-7, with 7 bases aligning to TRBD2. CDR3 length equals 18 residues. In germline, CDR1 is SGHVS, CDR2 FNYEAQ. V trimming: 4 bases; J trimming: 2 bases; junction bases outside the gene matches: 17. The CDR3 loop reads CASSSVTRDYGIAYEQYF. The DNA of the CDR3 is TGTGCCAGCAGCTCAGTGACCCGGGACTATGGAATCGCCTACGAGCAGTACTTC.

The rearrangement links TRBV6-1 to TRBJ2-2; 7 bases match TRBD1. Germline V gene lookup returns CDR1 MNHNS and CDR2 SASEGT. Unmatched junction bases numbered 6, after V lost 5 bases and J lost 6 bases. This CDR3 is 14 amino acids long. CDR3 sequence: CASSRYRGPGELFF. Here the CDR3 DNA reads TGTGCCAGCAGTCGGTACAGGGGTCCCGGGGAGCTGTTTTTT.

The chain employs TRBV27 and TRBJ2-5, with 11 bases identical to TRBD2. Germline V gives CDR1 MNHEY, CDR2 SMNVEV (reference sequence). The junction had 11 bases not matched to a gene; V was cut back by 4 bases and J by 4 bases. The CDR3 is 17 residues long. CDR3 DNA: TGTGCCAGCAGTTCGATAGCGGGGGGGCCCGTAGGAGAGACCCAGTACTTC. Translating gives CASSSIAGGPVGETQYF.

A few counts support this clonotype. This rearrangement joins TRBV5-1 to TRBJ2-3, with no clear D. CDR3 length equals 16 residues. The germline gives CDR1 SGHRS, CDR2 YFSETQ. Trimming cost V 1 base and J 0 bases, with 12 bases left between them. CDR3 nucleotide sequence: TGCGCCAGCAGCTTGTGGACCGCACCTAGCACAGATACGCAGTATTTT. Residues: CASSLWTAPSTDTQYF.

This clonotype was recorded at least ten times. This sequence joins TRBV29-1 and TRBJ2-1; 11 bases agree with TRBD2. In germline, CDR1 is SQVTM, CDR2 ANQGSEA. Germline trimming cut 8 bases from V and 4 bases from J; bases unmatched to any gene: 7. The CDR3 loop spans 14 amino acids. In DNA, the CDR3 is TGCAGCACAAAGACTAGCGGGAATTACAATGAGCAGTTCTTC. Translated: CSTKTSGNYNEQFF.

This clonotype was counted only a few times. This chain uses TRBV5-1 with TRBJ2-3, with TRBD2 identical over 7 bases. The junction had 6 bases not matched to a gene; V was cut back by 4 bases and J by 1 base. The CDR3 has 15 amino acids. Germline-derived CDR1 and CDR2 are SGHRS and YFSETQ. CDR3 amino acids: CASSPRGDGTDTQYF. The CDR3 coding sequence is TGCGCCAGCAGCCCTCGGGGGGATGGCACAGATACGCAGTATTTT.

The CDR3 region is CASSQVEHPPYNEQFF. As DNA, the CDR3 is TGCGCCAGCAGCCAAGTGGAGCACCCTCCCTACAATGAGCAGTTCTTC. This chain joins TRBV4-1 and TRBJ2-1; no definite D call. This CDR3 is built from 16 residues. The germline V and J ends were trimmed by 1 base and 2 bases, with 12 bases remaining between them. CDR1 and CDR2 from the germline V gene are MGHRA and YSYEKL.

This clonotype was counted between two and nine times. The chain uses TRBV11-2 and TRBJ2-7, with a possible D match to TRBD1 (6 bases). The CDR3 is 14 amino acids. CDR1 is SGHAT, CDR2 FQNNGV, per germline. Trimming removed 4 bases at V and 2 bases at J, with 12 bases between. CDR3 in DNA: TGTGCCAGCAGCTCAAACAGGGTGACCTACGAGCAGTACTTC. It yields the protein CASSSNRVTYEQYF.